Following are 24 T cell receptor beta chains from one sample sequenced in a study of cytomegalovirus exposure and HLA in healthy donors. Researchers ran the PCR with 60 Vbeta and 13 Jbeta primers. Clones were sequenced by immunoSEQ multiplex PCR, and TCRdb holds only the in-frame ones, with some missing. This sample has 120,000 or so clones; roughly 80% occur once, and the top ten carry approximately 3.6%. What was sequenced was PBMCs. The receptors shown here come from a man aged 25-45 years in good health and CMV-seronegative.

This clone has only one observation. The V and J genes are TRBV10-3 and TRBJ2-7, with 9 bases matching TRBD1. The V gene end was trimmed by 10 bases and the J gene end by 6 bases; junction bases not matched to a gene: 7. The germline V gene encodes CDR1 ENHRY and CDR2 SYGVKD. The CDR3 loop spans 12 amino acids. For the CDR3, the DNA is TGTGCCACCGGGGGACAGGGCTTCGAGCAGTACTTC. Protein sequence: CATGGQGFEQYF.

This clone was detected only a few times. CDR3 region: CASSVTGFSNSPLHF. The DNA of the CDR3 is TGTGCCAGCAGCGTCACAGGATTTTCTAATTCACCCCTCCACTTT. This chain connects TRBV9 to TRBJ1-6; maybe TRBD1 (5 bases). Trimming cost V 2 bases and J 6 bases, with 12 bases left between them. The CDR3 is 15 residues long. Germline assignment: CDR1 SGDLS and CDR2 YYNGEE.

The V call is TRBV19, the J call TRBJ1-1, with TRBD1 as a possible D gene (5 bases). Per germline, CDR1 LNHDA and CDR2 SQIVND (reference sequence). This CDR3 region has 14 residues. The V gene lost 7 bases and the J gene lost 3 bases, with 15 bases spanning the gap. This chain's CDR3 is CASTEYRGYTEAFF. DNA of the CDR3: TGTGCCAGTACCGAATATAGGGGATACACTGAAGCTTTCTTT.

The chain recombines TRBV18 with TRBJ1-4; TRBD1 is a possible D gene (5 bases). The CDR3 has 16 residues. The V end lost 2 bases, the J end lost 7 bases, and 17 bases lay between the germline ends. Germline V gene lookup returns CDR1 KGHSH and CDR2 LQKENI. Here the CDR3 reads CASSPREGLASEKLFF. The CDR3 DNA reads TGTGCCAGCTCACCAAGGGAGGGACTGGCTTCTGAAAAACTGTTTTTT.

This clone has just one count. The chain combines TRBV30 with TRBJ1-2, with 8 bases matching TRBD1. Losses at the gene ends were 4 bases for V and 5 bases for J; bases not matched to a gene: 9. The CDR3 is 14 residues long. CDR1 and CDR2 from the germline V gene are GTSNPN and SVGIG (reference sequence). CDR3 in DNA: TGTGCCTGGACTCTCCAGGGGGCGTTTTATGGCTACACCTTC. Protein: CAWTLQGAFYGYTF.

This clone was observed a single time. The chain carries TRBV6-6 and TRBJ2-4; TRBD1 matches at 8 bases. The length of the CDR3 is 15 residues. Per the germline V gene, CDR1 is MNHNY and CDR2 is SVGAGI (reference sequence). Trimming cost V 5 bases and J 7 bases; bases outside gene matches: 10. This CDR3 is CASSTAGQGGNIQYF. CDR3 DNA: TGTGCCAGCAGTACTGCTGGACAGGGTGGGAACATTCAGTACTTC.

The chain has TRBV15 and TRBJ2-3; TRBD2 matches at 8 bases. CDR3 length equals 15 residues. CDR1 is LNHNV, CDR2 YYDKDF, per germline (reference sequence). The V and J ends lost 5 bases and 1 base, in that order; junction bases with no gene match: 5. The chain's CDR3 is CATSSLAGGTDTQYF. The CDR3 nucleotides read TGTGCCACCAGCTCCCTAGCGGGCGGCACAGATACGCAGTATTTT.

The chain carries TRBV7-2 and TRBJ1-2; 8 positions agree with TRBD1. The germline gives CDR1 SGHTA, CDR2 FQGNSA. The junction had 14 bases not matched to a gene; V was cut back by 5 bases and J by 6 bases. The CDR3 consists of 16 residues. The CDR3 nucleotides are TGTGCCAGCAGCCCTCAGAGACAGGGGACCGCCCATGGCTACACCTTC. Its translation is CASSPQRQGTAHGYTF.

The chain carries TRBV7-8 and TRBJ1-4, with D possibly matching TRBD1 (5 bases). Germline CDR1 reads SGHVS; CDR2 reads FQNEAQ. V was cut by 11 bases and J by 7 bases, with 17 bases left in between. The CDR3 contains 13 residues. CDR3 in amino acids: CALRWQGGEKLFF. The CDR3 nucleotides are TGTGCCCTAAGATGGCAGGGAGGTGAAAAACTGTTTTTT.

V usage is TRBV5-4 and J usage is TRBJ2-3; TRBD2 aligns across 9 bases. V trimming: 0 bases; J trimming: 1 base; junction bases outside the gene matches: 12. This CDR3 is built from 19 residues. CDR1 is SGHNT, CDR2 YYREEE, per germline (reference sequence). The CDR3, as DNA: TGTGCCAGCAGCTTGGCCGGGACTAGCAGTATGTATGGCACAGATACGCAGTATTTT. The encoded protein is CASSLAGTSSMYGTDTQYF.

The chain joins TRBV2 to TRBJ1-6; 7 nucleotides match TRBD1. This CDR3 comprises 13 residues. V gave up 7 bases and J gave up 9 bases; unmatched junction bases: 6. Germline values: CDR1 SNHLY, CDR2 FYNNEI. CDR3 DNA sequence: TGTGCCAGCATAGGGGGCTTCACTTCACCCCTCCACTTT. Translating it yields CASIGGFTSPLHF.

This clone was recorded only once. The chain couples TRBV10-3 to TRBJ2-1, with 8 bases matching TRBD2. Trimming removed 3 bases from V and 0 bases from J; junction bases left unmatched: 4. Germline CDR1 and CDR2: ENHRY and SYGVKD. This CDR3 is 16 amino acids long. CDR3 sequence (DNA): TGTGCCATCAGTGACTCTAGCGGGTCCTCCTACAATGAGCAGTTCTTC. Translation gives CAISDSSGSSYNEQFF.

This sequence joins TRBV19 and TRBJ2-7; TRBD1 is a possible D gene (6 bases). Trimming took off 3 bases at V and 2 bases at J, with 11 bases between the two ends. The CDR3 contains 14 residues. Germline CDR1 is LNHDA and CDR2 is SQIVND (reference sequence). CDR3 residues: CASSIFDRPYEQYF. The CDR3 bases are TGTGCCAGTAGTATTTTCGACAGGCCCTACGAGCAGTACTTC.

J is TRBJ2-2 and V is TRBV18; D gene uncertain. CDR3 length: 14 residues. Germline assignment: CDR1 KGHSH and CDR2 LQKENI. V lost 3 bases and J 0 bases, leaving 5 bases between the germline ends. CDR3 sequence: CASSPTSNTGELFF. In nucleotides, the CDR3 is TGTGCCAGCTCACCCACATCGAACACCGGGGAGCTGTTTTTT. Using reference TRBV18 and TRBJ2-2 for the parts outside the CDR3, the full variable domain is NAGVMQNPRHLVRRRGQEARLRCSPMKGHSHVYWYRQLPEEGLKFMVYLQKENIIDESGMPKERFSAEFPKEGPSILRIQQVVRGDSAAYFCASSPTSNTGELFFGEGSRLTVL.

V gene TRBV5-1 combines with J gene TRBJ2-7; a weak D match, TRBD1 (6 bases). The V gene lost 1 base and the J gene lost 7 bases, with 18 bases spanning the gap. CDR3 length: 15 amino acids. From germline, CDR1 is SGHRS and CDR2 YFSETQ. The CDR3 sequence is CASSLRDGTYGEQYF. The CDR3 DNA reads TGCGCCAGCAGCTTGAGAGATGGGACATATGGGGAGCAGTACTTC.

This clone was picked up a small number of times. The rearrangement uses TRBV19 and TRBJ2-1; D is unclear. V shed 7 bases and J shed 0 bases, with 4 bases lying between them. Looked up from germline, CDR1 is LNHDA and CDR2 is SQIVND (reference sequence). The CDR3 spans 12 residues. The CDR3 sequence: CASISSYNEQFF. The CDR3 nucleotides read TGTGCCAGTATTAGCTCCTACAATGAGCAGTTCTTC.

The chain is built from TRBV28 and TRBJ2-2; D is unclear. Germline CDR1 reads MDHEN; CDR2 reads SYDVKM. The CDR3 consists of 13 residues. V lost 8 bases and J 2 bases, leaving 9 bases between the germline ends. The CDR3 is CASAEINTGELFF. CDR3 sequence (DNA): TGTGCCAGCGCGGAAATTAACACCGGGGAGCTGTTTTTT.

This clone has just one count. The chain carries TRBV25-1 and TRBJ2-5, with a weak D call TRBD1 (6 bases). The tail of the sequence fits TRBJ2-7 better, so the J call may be wrong. CDR1 MGHDK and CDR2 SYGVNS come from the germline V gene. The CDR3 consists of 15 residues. The DNA for the CDR3 is TGTGCCAGCAGCGACCCCAGGGGCTCCGTGGACGAGCAGTACTTC. Its translation: CASSDPRGSVDEQYF.

This chain connects TRBV12-5 to TRBJ2-2, with 8 bases matching TRBD1. Germline V lookup: CDR1 LGHNT, CDR2 FRNRAP. The V segment lost 0 bases and the J segment 6 bases; nucleotides outside the gene matches: 15. The CDR3 covers 19 residues. CDR3 amino acids: CASGLVWPPQDRAPGELFF. CDR3 coding DNA: TGTGCTAGTGGTTTGGTATGGCCCCCTCAGGACAGGGCCCCCGGGGAGCTGTTTTTT.

This rearrangement joins TRBV10-2 to TRBJ1-2, with D unresolved. Germline V gene data show CDR1 as WSHSY and CDR2 as SAAADI. The CDR3 sequence is 14 residues long. Trimming cost V 2 bases and J 4 bases, with 11 bases left between them. CDR3 nucleotides: TGCGCCAGCAGTGAGGATGAGGGCAGCTATGGCTACACCTTC. Amino acid sequence: CASSEDEGSYGYTF.

This sequence joins TRBV5-4 and TRBJ2-3; 14 positions agree with TRBD2. This CDR3 contains 16 residues. The germline V gene encodes CDR1 SGHNT and CDR2 YYREEE (reference sequence). V trimming: 4 bases; J trimming: 7 bases; junction bases outside the gene matches: 8. CDR3: CASSRGLAGVENTQYF. As DNA, the CDR3 is TGTGCCAGCAGCAGGGGACTAGCGGGGGTGGAAAATACGCAGTATTTT.

The chain joins TRBV5-4 to TRBJ2-4; D is ambiguous. V shed 2 bases and J shed 10 bases, with 7 bases lying between them. Germline loops: CDR1 SGHNT, CDR2 YYREEE (reference sequence). This CDR3 spans 11 amino acids. This CDR3 is CASSFAGIQYF. The DNA of the CDR3 is TGTGCCAGCAGCTTCGCCGGGATTCAGTACTTC.

V is TRBV6-5 and J is TRBJ2-2; the match to TRBD1 covers 7 bases. CDR1 is MNHEY and CDR2 is SVGAGI in the germline V gene. The ends lost 4 bases at V and 0 bases at J; junction bases unmatched: 5. The CDR3 extends over 16 amino acids. The CDR3 loop reads CASSFPGQPNTGELFF. The CDR3 DNA follows: TGTGCCAGCAGTTTCCCGGGACAGCCGAACACCGGGGAGCTGTTTTTT.

The CDR3: CASSQGVGQGAVEGYTF. CDR3 nucleotide sequence: TGCGCCAGCAGCCAAGGCGTAGGACAGGGGGCCGTGGAGGGCTACACCTTC. The chain recombines TRBV4-1 with TRBJ1-2; 11 positions match TRBD1. Germline lookup yields CDR1 MGHRA and CDR2 YSYEKL. The CDR3 spans 17 residues. The trim removed 1 base at V and 8 bases at J, leaving 12 bases unmatched.